What follows are 16 T cell receptor beta chains derived from one specimen sequenced in a study of blood T cell repertoires in COVID-19. Clones were read by immunoSEQ multiplex PCR, and TCRdb kept only the in-frame ones, dropping some. Among tens of thousands of clones listed, 91% were seen once. Sequenced sample: peripheral blood. These receptors were obtained from a human donor in a cohort sampled during active COVID-19.

The chain joins TRBV4-2 to TRBJ2-7; a weak D match, TRBD1 (5 bases). Trimming took off 1 base at V and 5 bases at J, with 18 bases between the two ends. The germline V gene encodes CDR1 LGHNA and CDR2 YNFKEQ. The CDR3 is 16 amino acids. For the CDR3, the DNA is TGTGCCAGCAGCCAAGTGGGTAGGGGTTCCGGTGACGAGCAGTACTTC. Its protein product is CASSQVGRGSGDEQYF.

The chain carries TRBV4-1 and TRBJ2-3, with D perhaps TRBD2 (5 bases). V lost 4 bases, J lost 0 bases, and 20 bases lay in between. Germline CDR1 reads MGHRA; CDR2 reads YSYEKL. The CDR3 consists of 18 residues. In nucleotides, the CDR3 is TGCGCCAGCAGCCTGGAGGCCCCACGGTCCGCTAGCACAGATACGCAGTATTTT. Translation gives CASSLEAPRSASTDTQYF.

The chain links TRBV28 to TRBJ2-3; a possible D gene is TRBD2 (6 bases). The germline CDR1 and CDR2 sequences are MDHEN and SYDVKM. The CDR3 runs to 14 residues. Trimming left V 7 bases short and J 1 base short, with 12 bases between. The CDR3 DNA reads TGTGCCAGCACCCAGGGACTCCGCACAGATACGCAGTATTTT. Amino acids: CASTQGLRTDTQYF. Based on the CDR3 plus reference TRBV28 and TRBJ2-3, the full variable domain is DVKVTQSSRYLVKRTGEKVFLECVQDMDHENMFWYRQDPGLGLRLIYFSYDVKMKEKGDIPEGYSVSREKKERFSLILESASTNQTSMYLCASTQGLRTDTQYFGPGTRLTVL.

The chain employs TRBV7-8 and TRBJ1-2, with D perhaps matching TRBD1 (5 bases). The CDR3 consists of 13 residues. Germline CDR1 and CDR2: SGHVS and FQNEAQ. V lost 2 bases and J 5 bases, leaving 9 bases between the germline ends. The CDR3, as DNA: TGTGCCAGCAGCTTACCAGGGCTTTATGGCTACACCTTC. This codes for CASSLPGLYGYTF. The full variable domain, with the rest looked up from reference TRBV7-8 and TRBJ1-2, is GAGVSQSPRYKVAKRGQDVALRCDPISGHVSLFWYQQALGQGPEFLTYFQNEAQLDKSGLPSDRFFAERPEGSVSTLKIQRTQQEDSAVYLCASSLPGLYGYTFGSGTRLTVV.

V usage is TRBV2 and J usage is TRBJ1-1; no reliable D call. The CDR3 loop spans 12 amino acids. With 3 bases removed from V and 11 bases from J, the gap between germline ends came to 13 bases. CDR1 and CDR2 from the germline V gene are SNHLY and FYNNEI. The CDR3 coding sequence is TGTGCCAGCAGTGAGGGAGGGTATTTGGCTTTCTTT. This sequence encodes CASSEGGYLAFF.

The chain is built from TRBV28 and TRBJ2-7; TRBD2 agrees at 11 bases. With 7 bases clipped from V and 2 bases from J, the junction kept 10 bases outside the gene matches. The CDR3 runs 16 residues. CDR1 is MDHEN and CDR2 is SYDVKM in the germline V gene. CDR3 coding DNA: TGTGCCAGCACCCTAGCGGGAGGTCTATGGCCCTACGAGCAGTACTTC. It encodes CASTLAGGLWPYEQYF.

The chain links TRBV5-1 to TRBJ1-2; D is unresolved. Germline values: CDR1 SGHRS, CDR2 YFSETQ. The CDR3 totals 15 residues. V was cut by 0 bases and J by 0 bases, with 9 bases left in between. CDR3: CASSLGSLANYGYTF. In DNA, the CDR3 is TGCGCCAGCAGCTTGGGTTCGCTAGCTAACTATGGCTACACCTTC.

CDR3 protein: CASSPRLVQETQYF. In DNA, the CDR3 is TGTGCCAGCAGTCCAAGACTCGTACAAGAGACCCAGTACTTC. This chain joins TRBV27 and TRBJ2-5; D not certain. The CDR3 is 14 amino acids. CDR1 MNHEY and CDR2 SMNVEV come from the germline V gene (reference sequence). V dropped 5 bases and J dropped 2 bases, with 12 bases sitting between them.

The chain carries TRBV6-5 and TRBJ1-2; D is unclear. The CDR3 spans 15 residues. V was trimmed by 2 bases and J by 9 bases, leaving 19 bases between them. Germline V gene lookup returns CDR1 MNHEY and CDR2 SVGAGI. The CDR3 loop is CASSYRTPAAGSYTF. CDR3 sequence (DNA): TGTGCCAGCAGTTACCGCACGCCCGCGGCCGGAAGCTACACCTTC.

The chain links TRBV14 to TRBJ2-1, with 15 bases that match TRBD2. Trimming cost V 1 base and J 8 bases; bases outside gene matches: 6. CDR1 and CDR2 from the germline V gene are SGHDN and FVKESK. CDR3 size: 17 residues. CDR3 region: CASSQVFGLAGGDEQFF. CDR3 sequence (DNA): TGTGCCAGCAGCCAAGTTTTTGGACTAGCGGGAGGGGATGAGCAGTTCTTC.

The chain recombines TRBV7-6 with TRBJ2-7; perhaps TRBD1 as D (6 bases). Trimming took off 1 base at V and 2 bases at J, with 12 bases between the two ends. This CDR3 contains 15 residues. The germline V gene encodes CDR1 SGHVS and CDR2 FNYEAQ. CDR3 sequence (DNA): TGTGCCAGCAGCTTAGGGAACAGGGAAGCCTACGAGCAGTACTTC. The encoded protein is CASSLGNREAYEQYF.

The J gene is TRBJ1-5, the V gene TRBV7-8, with 7 bases aligning to TRBD1. J gave up 3 bases and V 3 bases, and 5 bases lay outside the gene matches. The CDR3 extends over 15 amino acids. Germline loops: CDR1 SGHVS, CDR2 FQNEAQ. The DNA for the CDR3 is TGTGCCAGCAGCTTTAACAGGGGAATCAATCAGCCCCAGCATTTT. Its translation is CASSFNRGINQPQHF. The full variable domain, in which reference TRBV7-8 and TRBJ1-5 provide the parts outside the CDR3, is GAGVSQSPRYKVAKRGQDVALRCDPISGHVSLFWYQQALGQGPEFLTYFQNEAQLDKSGLPSDRFFAERPEGSVSTLKIQRTQQEDSAVYLCASSFNRGINQPQHFGDGTRLSIL.

This rearrangement joins TRBV18 to TRBJ2-5; 7 positions agree with TRBD1. Germline CDR1 KGHSH, CDR2 LQKENI. V lost 3 bases and J lost 4; bases outside the gene matches: 2. The CDR3 contains 13 residues. The CDR3 DNA follows: TGTGCCAGCTCACCCTCAGGGGGAGAGACCCAGTACTTC. Amino acid sequence: CASSPSGGETQYF. Supplemented by reference TRBV18 and TRBJ2-5, the full variable domain reads NAGVMQNPRHLVRRRGQEARLRCSPMKGHSHVYWYRQLPEEGLKFMVYLQKENIIDESGMPKERFSAEFPKEGPSILRIQQVVRGDSAAYFCASSPSGGETQYFGPGTRLLVL.

The chain links TRBV10-3 to TRBJ2-5; TRBD2 matches at 8 bases. This CDR3 is 13 amino acids long. CDR1 and CDR2 from the germline V gene are ENHRY and SYGVKD. Losses at the gene ends were 4 bases for V and 2 bases for J; bases not matched to a gene: 0. The CDR3 bases are TGTGCCATCAGTGCGGGGGGGCAAGAGACCCAGTACTTC. It translates to CAISAGGQETQYF.

This clone was counted only a few times. The rearrangement uses TRBV18 and TRBJ2-7; weak D call: TRBD1 (5 bases). The length of the CDR3 is 12 residues. The ends were cut back, 4 bases at V and 3 bases at J, with 7 bases in the middle. Germline CDR1 and CDR2: KGHSH and LQKENI. The CDR3 is CASSLDIYEQYF. As DNA, the CDR3 is TGTGCCAGCTCACTGGACATCTACGAGCAGTACTTC.

The V call is TRBV6-5, the J call TRBJ1-5, with a weak D call TRBD1 (5 bases). Germline V gene sequence: CDR1 MNHEY, CDR2 SVGAGI. The CDR3 is made up of 14 amino acids. The germline V and J ends were trimmed by 7 bases and 4 bases, with 14 bases remaining between them. This CDR3 reads CASKRRGINQPQHF. The CDR3 nucleotides read TGTGCCAGCAAAAGGAGGGGAATAAATCAGCCCCAGCATTTT.